This T cell receptor beta chain was profiled in a study of metastatic and nonmetastatic thyroid tumors. Study summary: Thyroid patients, malignant and benign, had repertoires compared across blood and tumor or nodule tissue.

With respect to this clone: One junction end disagrees with the germline gene, perhaps due to a read error.

TCRdb re-clonotyped the PCR reads via MiXCR. Here the sample spans 4,500 to 5,500 clones, roughly 28% being singletons. Among the patients, none had received any treatment before thyroid surgery. In germline, CDR1 is MDHEN, CDR2 SYDVKM. The CDR3 has 14 amino acids. The receptor's source is a female donor with papillary thyroid cancer or a benign thyroid nodule (not recorded which). Some clones in this sample may be carry-over from other donors' samples. The V gene is TRBV28, the J gene TRBJ1-6; D may be TRBD1 (6 bases). The sample consisted of adjacent normal tissue. Here the CDR3 DNA reads TGTGCCAACTTTGGCACAGGGTTAGCTTCACCCATCCACTTT. It encodes CANFGTGLASPIHF. The variable domain in full, with the rest retrieved from reference TRBV28 and TRBJ1-6, is DVKVTQSSRYLVKRTGEKVFLECVQDMDHENMFWYRQDPGLGLRLIYFSYDVKMKEKGDIPEGYSVSREKKERFSLILESASTNQTSMYLCANFGTGLASPIHFGNGTRLTVT.